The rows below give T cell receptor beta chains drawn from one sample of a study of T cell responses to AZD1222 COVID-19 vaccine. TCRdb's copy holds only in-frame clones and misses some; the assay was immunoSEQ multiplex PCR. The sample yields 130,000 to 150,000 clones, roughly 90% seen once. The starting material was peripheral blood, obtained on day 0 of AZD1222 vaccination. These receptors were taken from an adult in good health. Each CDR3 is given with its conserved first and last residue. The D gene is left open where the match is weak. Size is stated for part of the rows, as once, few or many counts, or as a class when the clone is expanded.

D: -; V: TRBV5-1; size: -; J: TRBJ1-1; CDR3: CASSFGLIRNTEAFF; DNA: TGCGCCAGCAGCTTTGGTCTCATTCGGAACACTGAAGCTTTCTTT
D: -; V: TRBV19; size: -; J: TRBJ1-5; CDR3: CASSQAGSASQPQHF; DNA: TGTGCCAGTAGTCAGGCAGGGTCGGCTTCTCAGCCCCAGCATTTT
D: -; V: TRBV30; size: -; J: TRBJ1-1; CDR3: CAWSVNVQGEAFF; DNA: TGTGCCTGGAGTGTAAATGTCCAGGGGGAAGCTTTCTTT
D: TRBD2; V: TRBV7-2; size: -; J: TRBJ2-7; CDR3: CASSLQGLAGAPYEQYF; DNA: TGTGCCAGCAGCTTGCAGGGACTAGCGGGGGCTCCCTACGAGCAGTACTTC
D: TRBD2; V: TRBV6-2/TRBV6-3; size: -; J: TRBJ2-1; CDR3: CASSPTSGRPYNEQFF; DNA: TGTGCCAGCAGCCCGACTAGCGGGAGGCCCTACAATGAGCAGTTCTTC
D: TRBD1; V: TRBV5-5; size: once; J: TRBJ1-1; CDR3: CASSLSWDRSEAFF; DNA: TGTGCCAGCAGCCTGAGCTGGGACAGGTCTGAAGCTTTCTTT
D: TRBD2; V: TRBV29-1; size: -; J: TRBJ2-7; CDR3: CSTSSGGGYEQYF; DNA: TGCAGCACTTCGAGCGGGGGGGGCTACGAGCAGTACTTC
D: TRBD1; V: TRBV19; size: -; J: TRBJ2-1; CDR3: CASSIRTGGTNEQFF; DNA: TGTGCCAGTAGTATCCGGACAGGGGGGACCAATGAGCAGTTCTTC
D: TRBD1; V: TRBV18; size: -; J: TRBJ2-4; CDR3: CASSPRQGSGLTKNIQYF; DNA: TGTGCCAGCTCACCCCGACAGGGGTCGGGTTTGACCAAAAACATTCAGTACTTC
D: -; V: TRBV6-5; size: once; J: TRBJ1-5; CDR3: CASRGGQANQPQHF; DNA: TGTGCCAGCAGAGGTGGACAAGCCAATCAGCCCCAGCATTTT
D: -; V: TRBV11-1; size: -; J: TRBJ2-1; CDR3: CASSLRIPLSYNEQFF; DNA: TGTGCCAGCAGCTTACGTATTCCTCTCTCCTACAATGAGCAGTTCTTC
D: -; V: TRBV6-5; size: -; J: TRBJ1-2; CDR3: CASRSPTGAGYTF; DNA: TGTGCCAGCAGATCGCCCACCGGGGCCGGCTACACCTTC
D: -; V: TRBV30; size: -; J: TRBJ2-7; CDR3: CAWGDDEQYF; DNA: TGTGCCTGGGGGGACGACGAGCAGTACTTC
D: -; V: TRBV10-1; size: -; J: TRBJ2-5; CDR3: CASSESVGGPKETQYF; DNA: TGCGCCAGCAGTGAGTCGGTCGGGGGACCTAAAGAGACCCAGTACTTC
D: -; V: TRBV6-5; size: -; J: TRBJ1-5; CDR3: CASRRQADQPQHF; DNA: TGTGCCAGCAGACGACAGGCCGATCAGCCCCAGCATTTT
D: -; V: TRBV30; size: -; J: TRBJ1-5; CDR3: CAWRAQGRNQPQHF; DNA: TGTGCCTGGCGGGCTCAGGGGCGTAATCAGCCCCAGCATTTT
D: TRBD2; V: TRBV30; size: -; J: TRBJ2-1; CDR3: CAWSVGVLAGGNEQFF; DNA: TGTGCCTGGAGTGTAGGGGTACTAGCGGGAGGTAATGAGCAGTTCTTC
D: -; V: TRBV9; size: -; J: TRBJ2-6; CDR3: CASSVSSGANVLTF; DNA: TGTGCCAGCAGCGTCAGCTCTGGGGCCAACGTCCTGACTTTC
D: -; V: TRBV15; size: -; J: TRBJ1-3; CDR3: CATSRGYISDSGNTIYF; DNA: TGTGCCACCAGCAGGGGTTATATCTCGGACTCTGGAAACACCATATATTTT
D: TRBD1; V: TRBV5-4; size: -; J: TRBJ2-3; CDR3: CASSGVRRDRGPDTQYF; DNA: TGTGCCAGCAGCGGAGTGAGACGGGACAGGGGCCCAGATACGCAGTATTTT
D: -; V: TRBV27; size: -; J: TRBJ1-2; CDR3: CASSLSRGVDYGYTF; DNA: TGTGCCAGCAGTTTATCAAGGGGGGTTGACTATGGCTACACCTTC
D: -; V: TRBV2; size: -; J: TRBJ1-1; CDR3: CASSEKRSFEAFF; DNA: TGTGCCAGCAGTGAGAAGCGGAGTTTTGAAGCTTTCTTT
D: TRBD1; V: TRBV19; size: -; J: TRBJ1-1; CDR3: CASSFDRGNTEAFF; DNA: TGTGCCAGTAGTTTCGACAGGGGGAACACTGAAGCTTTCTTT
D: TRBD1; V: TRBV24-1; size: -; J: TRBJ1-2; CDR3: CATSQTGTYGYTF; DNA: TGTGCCACCAGTCAGACAGGGACCTATGGCTACACCTTC
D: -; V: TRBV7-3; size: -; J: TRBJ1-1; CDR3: CASSLGRGDTEAFF; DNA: TGTGCCAGCAGCCTGGGGAGGGGGGACACTGAAGCTTTCTTT
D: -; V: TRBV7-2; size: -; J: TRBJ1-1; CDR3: CASSLDSGQIITEAFF; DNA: TGTGCCAGCAGCTTAGATAGCGGACAGATAATTACTGAAGCTTTCTTT
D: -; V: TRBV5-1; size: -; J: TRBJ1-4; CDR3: CASSRKDWTAATNEKLFF; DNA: TGCGCCAGCAGCCGAAAGGACTGGACAGCCGCAACTAATGAAAAACTGTTTTTT
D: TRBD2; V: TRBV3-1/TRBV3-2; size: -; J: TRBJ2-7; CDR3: CASSLRTSGTSGYEQYF; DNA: TGTGCCAGCAGCCTGCGGACCTCCGGGACTAGCGGCTACGAGCAGTACTTC
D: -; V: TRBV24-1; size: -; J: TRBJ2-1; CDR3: CATSGPGRDNEQFF; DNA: TGTGCCACCAGTGGCCCGGGACGAGACAATGAGCAGTTCTTC
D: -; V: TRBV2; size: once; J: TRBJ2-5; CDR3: CASSEGVWVEQETQYF; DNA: TGTGCCAGCAGTGAAGGGGTCTGGGTGGAGCAAGAGACCCAGTACTTC
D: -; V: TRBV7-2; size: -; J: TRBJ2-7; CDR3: CASSQTTGSFRYEQYF; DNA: TGTGCCAGCAGCCAGACGACCGGGTCCTTCCGCTACGAGCAGTACTTC
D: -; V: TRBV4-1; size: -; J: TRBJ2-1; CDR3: CASSSLAAVYNEQFF; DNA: TGCGCCAGCAGCTCCTTAGCGGCTGTATACAATGAGCAGTTCTTC
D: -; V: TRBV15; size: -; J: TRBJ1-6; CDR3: CATSRDPEYNSPLHF; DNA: TGTGCCACCAGCAGAGACCCAGAGTATAATTCACCCCTCCACTTT
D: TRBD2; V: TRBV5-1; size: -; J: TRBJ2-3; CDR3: CASSLAGLAGAADTQYF; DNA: TGCGCCAGCAGCTTGGCGGGACTAGCGGGAGCGGCAGATACGCAGTATTTT
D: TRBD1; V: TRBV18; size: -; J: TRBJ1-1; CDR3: CASSRDRGRLVSAFF; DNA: TGTGCCAGCTCACGCGACAGGGGGCGTCTTGTCTCAGCTTTCTTT